This T cell receptor beta chain originates from a study of T cell responses to AZD1222 COVID-19 vaccine. Study-level results: Donors, mostly white British, included more females; clonal diversity was possibly underestimated. Following two doses of AZD1222, Spike-specific TCR breadth and depth rose.

Details on this clone: Its antigen is as yet unknown.

The CDR3 totals 12 residues. V was clipped by 9 bases and J by 5 bases, with 12 bases between them. Looked up from germline, CDR1 is SGHRS and CDR2 is YFSETQ. Second-dose schedules of about 4 or about 12 weeks were combined. The assay was immunoSEQ multiplex PCR, and TCRdb's table has in-frame clones only and misses some. The data hold 100,000 to 150,000 clones, with approximately 91% observed a single time. Specimen: peripheral blood, collected 28 days after the second AZD1222 dose. The J gene is TRBJ2-1, the V gene TRBV5-1; tentative D call: TRBD1 (6 bases). This receptor was obtained from an adult who received the AZD1222 COVID-19 vaccine. CDR3 loop: CAISQGNNEQFF. CDR3 bases: TGCGCCATCTCGCAGGGGAACAATGAGCAGTTCTTC.